The 27 T cell receptor beta chains reported below all come from one sample, sequenced in a study of blood T cells in healthy people across ages. Primers used in a second PCR of roughly 6 to 12 cycles were a sample-barcoded 5' primer and a J-beta primer mix. TCRdb re-called the 5' RACE reads with MiXCR, one entry per CDR3 protein. The sample has approximately 690,000 distinct CDR3 sequences; roughly two fifths are singletons. The sample was blood. The receptors derive from a man older than 75 in good health.

This clonotype appeared a few times. The V gene is TRBV19, the J gene TRBJ2-3; D perhaps matches TRBD1 (6 bases). Trimming shortened V by 9 bases and J by 3 bases, and 16 bases separated the two germline ends. The germline CDR1 and CDR2 sequences are LNHDA and SQIVND (reference sequence). This CDR3 is 14 amino acids long. The CDR3 sequence: CASKFTGRTDTQYF. The CDR3 nucleotides read TGTGCCAGCAAATTCACAGGGAGAACAGATACGCAGTATTTT.

This clonotype showed up many times. The chain joins TRBV27 to TRBJ1-2, with a tentative D call TRBD1 (6 bases). V shed 0 bases and J shed 5 bases, with 7 bases lying between them. CDR1 and CDR2 (germline): MNHEY, SMNVEV (reference sequence). CDR3 length: 13 amino acids. The CDR3 coding sequence is TGTGCCAGCAGTTTATCAGGACAGTATGGCTACACCTTC. Residues: CASSLSGQYGYTF.

The gene calls are TRBV5-5 and TRBJ2-5, with TRBD1 matching over 7 bases. Germline values: CDR1 SGHKS, CDR2 YYEKEE (reference sequence). This CDR3 spans 15 amino acids. J gave up 11 bases and V 4 bases, and 17 bases lay outside the gene matches. The CDR3 DNA reads as TGTGCCAGCAGCCTCGAACAGGGGTCCTACAATGAGCAGTACTTC. It is translated as CASSLEQGSYNEQYF.

This clonotype occurred a few times. The chain couples TRBV10-3 to TRBJ2-5, with 10 bases matching TRBD2. This CDR3 contains 14 residues. Germline trimming cut 2 bases from V and 8 bases from J; bases unmatched to any gene: 5. In germline, CDR1 is ENHRY, CDR2 SYGVKD. CDR3 nucleotides: TGTGCCATCAGTGAGCCTCTAGCGGGAGATACCCAGTACTTC. It specifies CAISEPLAGDTQYF.

As for this clonotype: The junction differs from germline at one of its ends, possibly a read error. J is TRBJ2-4 and V is TRBV12-3 or TRBV12-4; D is perhaps TRBD2 (6 bases). The CDR3 consists of 11 residues. The CDR3 coding sequence is TGTGCCGGCAGTATTAGGAGGGAGCAGTACTTC. Protein product: CAGSIRREQYF.

As to this clonotype: At one end the junction does not follow the germline gene, possibly because of a read error. CDR3 protein: CSAITGTGGKNIQHF. The CDR3 coding sequence is TGCAGTGCAATAACCGGGACAGGGGGCAAAAACATTCAGCACTTC. The genes are TRBV20-1 and TRBJ2-4; 12 nucleotides line up with TRBD1. This CDR3 is 15 amino acids long. Germline CDR1 is DFQATT and CDR2 is SNEGSKA (reference sequence).

This clonotype was seen only a few times. This sequence joins TRBV7-2 and TRBJ2-5; TRBD2 matches 8 bases. V gave up 5 bases and J gave up 4 bases; unmatched junction bases: 9. CDR1 is SGHTA and CDR2 is FQGNSA in the germline V gene. CDR3 length: 15 amino acids. The CDR3 loop is CASSTRGTRGETQYF. CDR3 nucleotides: TGTGCCAGCAGCACCCGCGGGACTAGAGGAGAGACCCAGTACTTC. The whole variable domain, filled in from reference TRBV7-2 and TRBJ2-5, reads GAGVSQSPSNKVTEKGKDVELRCDPISGHTALYWYRQSLGQGLEFLIYFQGNSAPDKSGLPSDRFSAERTGGSVSTLTIQRTQQEDSAVYLCASSTRGTRGETQYFGPGTRLLVL.

This chain links TRBV20-1 with TRBJ2-1; 7 bases line up with TRBD1. Germline lookup yields CDR1 DFQATT and CDR2 SNEGSKA (reference sequence). The V gene end was trimmed by 7 bases and the J gene end by 0 bases; junction bases not matched to a gene: 9. CDR3 length: 15 amino acids. CDR3 nucleotides: TGCAGTGTCCATTCCGGGACAGCCTCCTACAATGAGCAGTTCTTC. Protein product: CSVHSGTASYNEQFF.

V is TRBV12-3 or TRBV12-4 and J is TRBJ2-2; 7 bases agree with TRBD1. Trimming removed 6 bases from V and 2 bases from J; junction bases left unmatched: 3. CDR3 length: 14 residues. CDR3 DNA sequence: TGTGCCAGCAGGCGGACAGGCAACACCGGGGAGCTGTTTTTT. Residues: CASRRTGNTGELFF.

This clonotype has a handful of counts. The chain is built from TRBV6-5 and TRBJ1-6, with a tentative D call TRBD1 (5 bases). This CDR3 is built from 16 residues. Trimming took off 2 bases at V and 7 bases at J, with 15 bases between the two ends. Germline V gives CDR1 MNHEY, CDR2 SVGAGI. CDR3 nucleotide sequence: TGTGCCAGCAGTTACGAGGCCGGGGGATCAAATTCACCCCTCCACTTT. Translated, it gives CASSYEAGGSNSPLHF.

J is TRBJ2-5 and V is TRBV2; 9 bases fit TRBD2. V dropped 5 bases and J dropped 5; count of bases not matched to a gene: 15. The germline V gene encodes CDR1 SNHLY and CDR2 FYNNEI. The CDR3 is made up of 17 amino acids. In DNA form, the CDR3 reads TGTGCCAGCAGTATCAGGGAACCTAGCGGGATAGGGGAGACCCAGTACTTC. Residues: CASSIREPSGIGETQYF.

This clonotype was found a few times. The gene calls are TRBV6-2 or TRBV6-3 and TRBJ1-6, with TRBD1 matching 9 bases. The CDR3 totals 13 residues. Germline V CDR1 and CDR2: MNHEY, SVGEGT. The V gene end was trimmed by 6 bases and the J gene end by 9 bases; junction bases not matched to a gene: 3. CDR3 region: CASSGTGTSPLHF. CDR3 in DNA: TGTGCCAGCAGCGGGACAGGGACTTCACCCCTCCACTTT.

With regard to this clonotype: A read error may account for a junction end that differs from germline. This chain uses TRBV7-8 with TRBJ2-7; weak D call: TRBD2 (5 bases). The CDR3 is made up of 15 amino acids. Germline assignment: CDR1 SGHVS and CDR2 FQNEAQ. DNA of the CDR3: TGTGCCGGCAGCTTGGAGGAAAGAGATGTTTACGAGCAGTACTTC. Its protein product is CAGSLEERDVYEQYF. Full variable domain (outside the CDR3, taken from reference TRBV7-8 and TRBJ2-7): GAGVSQSPRYKVAKRGQDVALRCDPISGHVSLFWYQQALGQGPEFLTYFQNEAQLDKSGLPSDRFFAERPEGSVSTLKIQRTQQEDSAVYLCAGSLEERDVYEQYFGPGTRLTVT.

The chain joins TRBV7-3 to TRBJ2-1, with TRBD2 matching over 9 bases. The germline CDR1 and CDR2 sequences are SGHTA and FQGTGA. Unmatched junction bases numbered 2, after V lost 4 bases and J lost 7 bases. There are 13 residues in the CDR3. CDR3 loop: CASSSTSGNEQFF. The CDR3 DNA is TGTGCCAGCAGCTCAACTAGCGGGAATGAGCAGTTCTTC.

The chain links TRBV7-2 to TRBJ2-6; D may be TRBD2 (6 bases). Per the germline V gene, CDR1 is SGHTA and CDR2 is FQGNSA. Trimming cost V 3 bases and J 2 bases, with 14 bases left between them. This CDR3 has 17 amino acids. The CDR3 reads CASSFGGFLPGANVLTF. Written as DNA, the CDR3 is TGTGCCAGCAGCTTCGGGGGTTTCCTCCCTGGGGCCAACGTCCTGACTTTC.

This clonotype was seen a few times. J is TRBJ2-3 and V is TRBV5-6; 10 nucleotides agree with TRBD2. The trim removed 0 bases at V and 4 bases at J, leaving 8 bases unmatched. The germline CDR1 and CDR2 sequences are SGHDT and YYEEEE. The CDR3 is 17 amino acids. Here the CDR3 reads CASSLALAGALPDTQYF. DNA for the CDR3: TGTGCCAGCAGCTTGGCCCTAGCGGGGGCGTTACCAGATACGCAGTATTTT.

In its sample, this clonotype was seen many times. The chain links TRBV3-1 to TRBJ2-7; 7 bases fit TRBD1. V was pared by 2 bases and J by 3 bases, with 7 bases of the junction left unmatched. CDR3 size: 15 residues. Germline CDR1 is LGHDT and CDR2 is YNNKEL (reference sequence). CDR3 coding DNA: TGTGCCAGCAGCCAAACGGAGACAGGGCTCTACGAGCAGTACTTC. This codes for CASSQTETGLYEQYF.

This clonotype was picked up a small number of times. The chain joins TRBV12-3 or TRBV12-4 to TRBJ1-5; the match to TRBD1 covers 8 bases. V dropped 5 bases and J dropped 0; count of bases not matched to a gene: 9. The CDR3 extends over 17 amino acids. CDR3 in amino acids: CASSPWTGSYSNQPQHF. The CDR3 nucleotides read TGTGCCAGCAGTCCTTGGACAGGGAGCTATAGCAATCAGCCCCAGCATTTT.

The chain recombines TRBV7-9 with TRBJ1-2, with D tentatively TRBD1 (6 bases). V lost 4 bases to trimming and J lost 3 bases, with 12 bases between them. Germline V lookup: CDR1 SEHNR, CDR2 FQNEAQ (reference sequence). The CDR3 extends over 14 amino acids. The CDR3 reads CASSWDTPDYGYTF. In DNA, the CDR3 is TGTGCCAGCAGCTGGGACACCCCGGACTATGGCTACACCTTC.

The rearrangement links TRBV20-1 to TRBJ1-2; 8 nucleotides line up with TRBD1. CDR3 length: 19 amino acids. Germline V gives CDR1 DFQATT, CDR2 SNEGSKA (reference sequence). The V gene end was trimmed by 1 base and the J gene end by 2 bases; junction bases not matched to a gene: 18. DNA for the CDR3: TGCAGTGCTAGAGGCAGGGGGCGAATAGGAGGACGCTCCAACTATGGCTACACCTTC. Its translation: CSARGRGRIGGRSNYGYTF.

The chain carries TRBV19 and TRBJ1-2; D is undetermined. Germline CDR1 LNHDA, CDR2 SQIVND (reference sequence). This CDR3 has 15 residues. The V gene lost 9 bases and the J gene lost 0 bases, with 17 bases spanning the gap. The CDR3 nucleotides read TGTGCCAGAGAGAAGGGAAACAAGTCTAACTATGGCTACACCTTC. The encoded protein is CAREKGNKSNYGYTF.

This rearrangement joins TRBV6-2 or TRBV6-3 to TRBJ2-1; D is possibly TRBD2 (5 bases). CDR3 size: 14 residues. Trimming pared 2 bases from V and 6 bases from J, leaving 11 bases between. CDR1 is MNHEY, CDR2 SVGEGT, per germline. The DNA of the CDR3 is TGTGCCAGCAGTTACCCCCTTACTAGCAATGAGCAGTTCTTC. Its translation is CASSYPLTSNEQFF.

The CDR3 DNA is TGTGCCTGGAGTGCGGGGACAGTCCACGAGCAGTACTTC. Translated: CAWSAGTVHEQYF. The chain links TRBV30 to TRBJ2-4; 7 bases line up with TRBD1. Judging by the DNA end, TRBJ2-7 fits better; the J call may be wrong. This CDR3 is 13 amino acids long. CDR1 is GTSNPN and CDR2 is SVGIG in the germline V gene (reference sequence).

The chain recombines TRBV29-1 with TRBJ2-1, with D perhaps matching TRBD2 (6 bases). From germline, CDR1 is SQVTM and CDR2 ANQGSEA. This CDR3 has 21 residues. V was pared by 0 bases and J by 4 bases, with 31 bases between. The CDR3 protein is CSVEERRGGVGNHGQYNEQFF. DNA of the CDR3: TGCAGCGTTGAAGAGCGGCGGGGCGGGGTAGGGAATCACGGCCAATACAATGAGCAGTTCTTC.

V is TRBV21-1 and J is TRBJ2-7; the D call of TRBD1 is as the table states it, not checked on the DNA. TRBV21-1 is given as a pseudogene. The CDR3 consists of 15 residues. The CDR3 loop reads CASSNNLAGGYEQYF. In DNA form, the CDR3 reads TGTGCCAGCAGCAATAATCTAGCAGGGGGGTACGAGCAGTACTTC.

The chain couples TRBV9 to TRBJ1-2; D remains unclear. The CDR3 runs to 15 residues. V dropped 0 bases and J dropped 1 base, with 10 bases sitting between them. Germline CDR1 is SGDLS and CDR2 is YYNGEE. CDR3: CASSVGAGLNYGYTF. The CDR3 region has the DNA TGTGCCAGCAGCGTAGGGGCCGGGCTTAACTATGGCTACACCTTC.

In nucleotides, the CDR3 is TGTGCCAGCTCACCACCTCTGAGCGGGAGTGTCAACGAGCAGTACTTC. Translation gives CASSPPLSGSVNEQYF. The chain carries TRBV18 and TRBJ2-7; 8 bases map to TRBD2. This CDR3 has 16 amino acids. Germline V gives CDR1 KGHSH, CDR2 LQKENI. V was pared by 0 bases and J by 5 bases, with 9 bases of the junction left unmatched.